The T cell receptor (beta chain) under discussion was sequenced for a study of shared clonotypes between healthy human individuals. Findings of the study overall: Relative to memory subsets, naive subsets generally showed larger estimated richness. About 5% of naive CD4 clonotypes were shared across a few donors. The four-donor shared clonotypes exceeded non-shared clonotypes in generation probability, with non-shared ones scoring lower.

The CDR3 is 14 residues long. V lost 4 bases, J lost 1 base, and 3 bases stayed unmatched. Germline V CDR1 and CDR2: MDHEN, SYDVKM. Concerning this clone itself: What it binds is not known.

Researchers divided each subset's genomic DNA evenly across several immunoSEQ plates. The method was immunoSEQ multiplex PCR; TCRdb's version includes in-frame clones alone and lacks a portion of them. Of about 1.1 million clones listed, 77% are singletons. Sequences were obtained from memory CD4+ T cells from PBMCs. As to subset: CD45RA-negative fraction. The origin of this receptor is a man between 18 and 29 years old in good health. Some clones in this sample may be carry-over from other donors' samples. The J gene is TRBJ1-1, the V gene TRBV28, with 7 bases aligning to TRBD1. CDR3 loop: CASSSDRRNTEAFF. The CDR3 bases are TGTGCCAGCAGTTCGGACAGGAGGAACACTGAAGCTTTCTTT.